Each of the 30 T cell receptor beta chains below was sequenced from the same sample in a study of T cell responses to AZD1222 COVID-19 vaccine. The data were produced by immunoSEQ multiplex PCR, yet TCRdb's version contains in-frame clones alone and is incomplete. The data contain around 160,000 clones, about nine tenths of them singletons. Source: peripheral blood, taken on day 0 of AZD1222 vaccination. These TCRs come from an adult in good health.

This chain uses TRBV2 with TRBJ2-7; D not resolved. The CDR3 runs 11 residues. The V gene lost 2 bases and the J gene lost 6 bases, with 5 bases spanning the gap. Germline V gives CDR1 SNHLY, CDR2 FYNNEI. The CDR3 is CASSEFSEQYF. The CDR3 region has the DNA TGTGCCAGCAGTGAATTCTCCGAGCAGTACTTC.

The rearrangement joins TRBV3-1 (or the pseudogene TRBV3-2) to TRBJ1-3, with D unresolved. The germline V and J ends were trimmed by 4 bases and 0 bases, with 22 bases remaining between them. The CDR3 runs to 19 residues. The germline V gene encodes CDR1 LGHDT and CDR2 YNNKEL (reference sequence). The CDR3 loop is CASSLYTPLDGSSGNTIYF. The CDR3, as DNA: TGTGCCAGCAGCCTATATACGCCACTTGACGGGAGCTCTGGAAACACCATATATTTT.

V is TRBV6-2 or TRBV6-3 and J is TRBJ2-5; D is uncertain. Germline V gene data show CDR1 as MNHEY and CDR2 as SVGEGT. The CDR3 runs to 17 residues. The V and J ends lost 5 bases and 2 bases respectively, with 21 bases between them. The DNA for the CDR3 is TGTGCCAGCAGTCCCCCTCCCGGACGGCCGAAGCAAGAGACCCAGTACTTC. Its protein is CASSPPPGRPKQETQYF.

This chain joins TRBV27 and TRBJ1-3, with D possibly being TRBD1 (5 bases). The CDR3 consists of 14 residues. The germline CDR1 and CDR2 sequences are MNHEY and SMNVEV (reference sequence). The V end lost 3 bases, the J end lost 2 bases, and 8 bases lay between the germline ends. CDR3 bases: TGTGCCAGCAGTTTGAGAGGGGCTGGAAACACCATATATTTT. Translated, it gives CASSLRGAGNTIYF.

The rearrangement joins TRBV3-1 (or the pseudogene TRBV3-2) to TRBJ2-1; 8 nucleotides align to TRBD2. The CDR3 sequence is 15 residues long. Germline V CDR1 and CDR2: LGHDT, YNNKEL (reference sequence). Losses at the gene ends were 1 base for V and 9 bases for J; bases not matched to a gene: 8. The CDR3: CASSQGLALSGEQFF. In nucleotides, the CDR3 is TGTGCCAGCAGCCAAGGACTAGCGCTTAGTGGTGAGCAGTTCTTC.

The J gene is TRBJ1-3, the V gene TRBV30; 8 bases map to TRBD1. With 1 base clipped from V and 0 bases from J, the junction kept 5 bases outside the gene matches. Germline V CDR1 and CDR2: GTSNPN, SVGIG (reference sequence). The CDR3 is 16 residues long. CDR3 residues: CAWSADRVGSGNTIYF. The CDR3 coding sequence is TGTGCCTGGAGTGCGGACAGGGTCGGCTCTGGAAACACCATATATTTT. The full variable domain, in which reference TRBV30 and TRBJ1-3 provide the parts outside the CDR3, is SQTIHQWPATLVQPVGSPLSLECTVEGTSNPNLYWYRQAAGRGLQLLFYSVGIGQISSEVPQNLSASRPQDRQFILSSKKLLLSDSGFYLCAWSADRVGSGNTIYFGEGSWLTVV.

CDR3 loop: CASSPGEGISSNQPQHF. In nucleotides, the CDR3 is TGTGCCAGCTCACCCGGAGAGGGAATTTCGAGCAATCAGCCCCAGCATTTT. The V and J genes are TRBV18 and TRBJ1-5; unclear D gene. Trimming stripped 3 bases from V and 1 base from J, with 16 bases between. The germline V gene encodes CDR1 KGHSH and CDR2 LQKENI. CDR3 length: 17 amino acids.

J is TRBJ2-1 and V is TRBV9; D is undetermined. Germline values: CDR1 SGDLS, CDR2 YYNGEE. The CDR3 length is 15 residues. V was shortened by 0 bases and J by 8 bases, with 15 bases between the two germline ends. CDR3 sequence (DNA): TGTGCCAGCAGCGTAGCTGCAACCCGGCACGATGAGCAGTTCTTC. Residues: CASSVAATRHDEQFF.

This sequence joins TRBV12-3 or TRBV12-4 and TRBJ1-2; TRBD1 matches at 7 bases. The V gene end was trimmed by 7 bases and the J gene end by 2 bases; junction bases not matched to a gene: 4. This CDR3 spans 13 amino acids. The CDR3 DNA reads as TGTGCCAGCAAAGAAGGGGGCAACTATGGCTACACCTTC. It is translated as CASKEGGNYGYTF.

This chain links TRBV7-8 with TRBJ1-1, with 10 bases that match TRBD1. The V and J ends lost 5 bases and 2 bases, in that order; junction bases with no gene match: 5. Per germline, CDR1 SGHVS and CDR2 FQNEAQ. This CDR3 contains 15 residues. Written as DNA, the CDR3 is TGTGCCAGCAGCCAAGCGACAGGGGGCAACACTGAAGCTTTCTTT. Translation gives CASSQATGGNTEAFF. Together with reference TRBV7-8 and TRBJ1-1, the CDR3 gives the full variable domain: GAGVSQSPRYKVAKRGQDVALRCDPISGHVSLFWYQQALGQGPEFLTYFQNEAQLDKSGLPSDRFFAERPEGSVSTLKIQRTQQEDSAVYLCASSQATGGNTEAFFGQGTRLTVV.

This clone was observed once. This chain connects TRBV4-2 to TRBJ1-5; no clear D gene. CDR3 length equals 15 residues. Germline loops: CDR1 LGHNA, CDR2 YNFKEQ. Trimming left V 1 base short and J 0 bases short, with 7 bases between. CDR3: CASSQGLYSNQPQHF. As DNA, the CDR3 is TGTGCCAGCAGCCAAGGCCTGTATAGCAATCAGCCCCAGCATTTT.

The chain joins TRBV6-5 to TRBJ2-7; weak D call: TRBD2 (5 bases). Germline CDR1 is MNHEY and CDR2 is SVGAGI. Between the trimmed V and J ends, which lost 7 bases and 2 bases, there was a span of 12 bases. The CDR3 is 13 amino acids. The CDR3 reads CASTRTTTYEQYF. CDR3 bases: TGTGCCAGCACCAGGACGACTACCTACGAGCAGTACTTC.

Turning to this clone: Different DNA sequences within this sample yield the same CDR3. The rearrangement links TRBV29-1 to TRBJ1-1, with D unclear. The CDR3 length is 12 residues. V lost 5 bases, J lost 0 bases, and 7 bases lay in between. Germline values: CDR1 SQVTM, CDR2 ANQGSEA. Written as DNA, the CDR3 is TGCAGCGTTACAAGAATGAACACTGAAGCTTTCTTT. It translates to CSVTRMNTEAFF.

A word on this clone: This sample includes further DNA sequences coding for the same CDR3. The J gene is TRBJ2-7, the V gene TRBV27, with 7 bases matching TRBD1. This CDR3 is built from 13 residues. Trimming took 5 bases from V and 2 from J; bases not matched to a gene: 3. Per germline, CDR1 MNHEY and CDR2 SMNVEV (reference sequence). The CDR3 DNA reads as TGTGCCAGCAGTGACAGGGTAACCTACGAGCAGTACTTC. It specifies CASSDRVTYEQYF.

This chain uses TRBV7-2 with TRBJ2-1; 10 bases line up with TRBD2. Germline V lookup: CDR1 SGHTA, CDR2 FQGNSA. This CDR3 is 15 amino acids long. V was pared by 1 base and J by 9 bases, with 6 bases of the junction left unmatched. CDR3 loop: CASSLETAGGREQFF. The CDR3 DNA follows: TGTGCCAGCAGCTTAGAAACAGCGGGAGGGCGTGAGCAGTTCTTC. The variable domain in full, with the rest retrieved from reference TRBV7-2 and TRBJ2-1, is GAGVSQSPSNKVTEKGKDVELRCDPISGHTALYWYRQSLGQGLEFLIYFQGNSAPDKSGLPSDRFSAERTGGSVSTLTIQRTQQEDSAVYLCASSLETAGGREQFFGPGTRLTVL.

V usage is TRBV29-1 and J usage is TRBJ1-2; D is unresolved. Germline CDR1 and CDR2: SQVTM and ANQGSEA. Trimming removed 7 bases at V and 4 bases at J, with 13 bases between. There are 12 residues in the CDR3. CDR3 in amino acids: CSAVRGTYGYTF. For the CDR3, the DNA is TGCAGCGCTGTGCGGGGTACCTATGGCTACACCTTC.

The V gene is TRBV2, the J gene TRBJ1-1; tentatively, D is TRBD1 (5 bases). CDR3 length: 13 residues. Trimming took 6 bases from V and 0 from J, leaving 8 bases between them. The V gene's germline CDR1 is SNHLY and CDR2 FYNNEI. Here the CDR3 reads CASSPRVNTEAFF. The CDR3 region has the DNA TGTGCCAGCAGCCCCAGGGTGAACACTGAAGCTTTCTTT.

Points on this clone: The junction and the germline gene differ at one end; a read error may be behind it. The chain uses TRBV3-1 (or the pseudogene TRBV3-2) and TRBJ2-2; possibly TRBD2 for D (5 bases). This CDR3 is 13 amino acids long. Looked up from germline, CDR1 is LGHDT and CDR2 is YNNKEL (reference sequence). CDR3 nucleotides: TGTGCCAGCAGTGTACAAGGTAGCGCAAAGGGAATTTTT. It encodes CASSVQGSAKGIF.

J is TRBJ2-3 and V is TRBV5-6; D not certain. Germline CDR1 is SGHDT and CDR2 is YYEEEE. V gave up 2 bases and J gave up 0 bases, with 10 bases separating them. The CDR3 consists of 15 residues. CDR3 sequence: CASSFEGRSTDTQYF. As DNA, the CDR3 is TGTGCCAGCAGCTTCGAAGGGCGTAGCACAGATACGCAGTATTTT.

The rearrangement uses TRBV19 and TRBJ1-1; TRBD1 agrees at 11 bases. The germline V gene has CDR1 LNHDA and CDR2 SQIVND (reference sequence). The ends lost 4 bases at V and 2 bases at J; junction bases unmatched: 6. There are 16 residues in the CDR3. The CDR3: CASSKGQGGGNTEAFF. CDR3 in DNA: TGTGCCAGTAGTAAGGGACAGGGGGGAGGAAACACTGAAGCTTTCTTT.

The CDR3, as DNA: TGTGCCAGTTCGTCCCCGGGACACGTCCACGAGCAGTACTTC. Its translation is CASSSPGHVHEQYF. V usage is TRBV19 and J usage is TRBJ2-7, with D perhaps matching TRBD1 (6 bases). CDR1 and CDR2 from the germline V gene are LNHDA and SQIVND (reference sequence). CDR3 size: 14 residues. V was cut by 8 bases and J by 5 bases, with 19 bases left in between.

The V gene is TRBV29-1, the J gene TRBJ2-3; tentatively, D is TRBD1 (6 bases). V was trimmed by 7 bases and J by 3 bases, leaving 11 bases between them. Germline V gene data show CDR1 as SQVTM and CDR2 as ANQGSEA. The CDR3 totals 12 residues. This CDR3 reads CSAATGTDTQYF. CDR3 DNA: TGCAGCGCCGCCACAGGGACAGATACGCAGTATTTT.

The chain is built from TRBV7-6 and TRBJ2-1; 10 nucleotides align to TRBD2. The CDR3 is 19 amino acids. CDR1 and CDR2 (germline): SGHVS, FNYEAQ. The J segment lost 7 bases and the V segment lost 0 bases, leaving 15 bases of the junction unmatched. CDR3 protein: CASSLAAGSSGSRGNEQFF. As DNA, the CDR3 is TGTGCCAGCAGCTTAGCGGCGGGGTCTAGCGGGAGCAGGGGTAATGAGCAGTTCTTC.

In regard to this clone: Other DNA sequences in this sample translate to the same CDR3. This chain connects TRBV6-5 to TRBJ1-1; D remains unclear. V was pared by 0 bases and J by 1 base, with 6 bases between. Germline CDR1 is MNHEY and CDR2 is SVGAGI. CDR3 length equals 14 residues. The CDR3 loop reads CASSYSTGNTEAFF. The CDR3 nucleotides read TGTGCCAGCAGTTACTCGACGGGGAACACTGAAGCTTTCTTT.

The chain joins TRBV18 to TRBJ2-2; possibly TRBD2 for D (5 bases). Germline CDR1 reads KGHSH; CDR2 reads LQKENI. The CDR3 loop spans 16 amino acids. The V end lost 5 bases, the J end lost 0 bases, and 13 bases lay between the germline ends. As DNA, the CDR3 is TGTGCCAGCTCAAGGGCGGGCGGAACGAACACCGGGGAGCTGTTTTTT. Amino acids: CASSRAGGTNTGELFF. The variable domain in full, with the rest retrieved from reference TRBV18 and TRBJ2-2, is NAGVMQNPRHLVRRRGQEARLRCSPMKGHSHVYWYRQLPEEGLKFMVYLQKENIIDESGMPKERFSAEFPKEGPSILRIQQVVRGDSAAYFCASSRAGGTNTGELFFGEGSRLTVL.

The chain recombines TRBV7-2 with TRBJ2-1, with 9 bases identical to TRBD2. The junction had 20 bases not matched to a gene; V was cut back by 6 bases and J by 5 bases. CDR3 length: 19 residues. Germline CDR1 and CDR2: SGHTA and FQGNSA. The CDR3 bases are TGTGCCAGCAGATCCGGGACACACTTGACTAGCGGCAAAGACAATGAGCAGTTCTTC. This sequence encodes CASRSGTHLTSGKDNEQFF.

The J gene is TRBJ2-7, the V gene TRBV4-3, with TRBD1 as a possible D gene (7 bases). The germline gives CDR1 LGHNA, CDR2 YSLEER. V gave up 4 bases and J gave up 3 bases, with 16 bases separating them. This CDR3 region has 15 residues. In DNA form, the CDR3 reads TGCGCCAGCAGCCTAGGCGGGGACAGTTACTACGAGCAGTACTTC. Protein sequence: CASSLGGDSYYEQYF.

V is TRBV2 and J is TRBJ1-4; no clear D gene. The germline CDR1 and CDR2 sequences are SNHLY and FYNNEI. V was trimmed by 3 bases and J by 14 bases, leaving 13 bases between them. The CDR3 length is 12 residues. The CDR3 loop is CASSEEGHRLFF. DNA for the CDR3: TGTGCCAGCAGTGAGGAAGGGCATCGTCTGTTTTTT. The full variable domain, with the rest looked up from reference TRBV2 and TRBJ1-4, is EPEVTQTPSHQVTQMGQEVILRCVPISNHLYFYWYRQILGQKVEFLVSFYNNEISEKSEIFDDQFSVERPDGSNFTLKIRSTKLEDSAMYFCASSEEGHRLFFGSGTQLSVL.

The rearrangement uses TRBV7-2 and TRBJ1-6; D not resolved. The CDR3 loop spans 13 amino acids. Trimming pared 1 base from V and 10 bases from J, leaving 8 bases between. The germline gives CDR1 SGHTA, CDR2 FQGNSA. In DNA, the CDR3 is TGTGCCAGCAGCTTAGTTGTGGAATCACCCCTCCACTTT. Protein: CASSLVVESPLHF.

The V gene is TRBV6-6, the J gene TRBJ2-5; D is possibly TRBD1 (6 bases). V dropped 0 bases and J dropped 5 bases, with 16 bases sitting between them. Germline values: CDR1 MNHNY, CDR2 SVGAGI (reference sequence). The CDR3 is 16 amino acids. The CDR3 protein is CASSYSTGGGTETQYF. In nucleotides, the CDR3 is TGTGCCAGCAGTTACTCGACAGGTGGGGGAACTGAGACCCAGTACTTC.